Reported below is one T cell receptor (beta chain). The junction had 3 bases not matched to a gene; V was cut back by 2 bases and J by 5 bases. Germline V gene lookup returns CDR1 MNHEY and CDR2 SMNVEV (reference sequence). CDR3 length equals 14 residues. In replicate PCRs of sorted subsets, roughly 190 ng DNA, approximately 30,000 T cell genomes, was used. The data were produced by immunoSEQ multiplex PCR, yet TCRdb's version contains in-frame clones alone and is incomplete. Altogether over a million clones are present, approximately 96% being singletons, with the ten largest covering roughly 1.2%. The record originates from a study of shared clonotypes between healthy human individuals. Nashville, Tennessee was home to all donors, who were Caucasian adults.

The sequencing sample was made of naive CD4+ T cells sorted from blood. Noted subset: CD45RA+ positively selected. V and J are TRBV27 and TRBJ1-1; TRBD1 matches 9 bases. The TCR originated in a man aged 25-40 years in good health. This CDR3 is CASSLGQGRTEAFF. The DNA for the CDR3 is TGTGCCAGCAGTTTAGGACAGGGGAGGACTGAAGCTTTCTTT.